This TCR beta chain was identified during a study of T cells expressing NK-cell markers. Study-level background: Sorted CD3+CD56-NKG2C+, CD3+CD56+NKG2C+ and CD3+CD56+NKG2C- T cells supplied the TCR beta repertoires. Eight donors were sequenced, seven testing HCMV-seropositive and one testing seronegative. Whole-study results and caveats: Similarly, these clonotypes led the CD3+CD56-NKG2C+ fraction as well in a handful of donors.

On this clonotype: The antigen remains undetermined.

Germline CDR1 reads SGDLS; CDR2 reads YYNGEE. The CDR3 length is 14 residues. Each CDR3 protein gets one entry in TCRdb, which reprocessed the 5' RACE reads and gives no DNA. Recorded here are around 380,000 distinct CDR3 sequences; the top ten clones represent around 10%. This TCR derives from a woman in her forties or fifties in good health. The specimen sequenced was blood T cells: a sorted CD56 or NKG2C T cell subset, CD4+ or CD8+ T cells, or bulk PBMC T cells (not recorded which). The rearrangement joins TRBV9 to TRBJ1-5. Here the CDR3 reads CASSVGGGFQPQHF.